Listed below are T cell receptor beta chains from one sample, sequenced in a study of CD8 T cells in ankylosing spondylitis. TCRdb ran MiXCR on the 5' RACE reads and lists one entry per CDR3 protein. The sample consists of about 750,000 distinct CDR3 sequences, 15% to 20% of them appearing once. Sequenced: blood, either unsorted or a sorted T cell fraction (not recorded which). These receptor sequences come from a male donor with ankylosing spondylitis. CDR3s include the opening cysteine and the closing phenylalanine or tryptophan. D genes are given only for firm matches. Some rows mark clone size as missing; the rest say once, few, many or name a class of expanded clone.

j_call d_call clone_size v_call cdr3_nt cdr3_aa
TRBJ1-2 . few TRBV5-1 TGCGCCAGCAGCTGGGGAGCTGGGACATTCTATGGCTACACCTTC CASSWGAGTFYGYTF
TRBJ2-7 . few TRBV7-9 TGTGCCAGCAGCTTAGGATCGACCGAGCAGTACTTC CASSLGSTEQYF
TRBJ1-6 . . TRBV7-9 TGTGCCAGCAGCCCGGACGGGTCTAATTCACCCCTCCACTTT CASSPDGSNSPLHF
TRBJ2-5 TRBD2 . TRBV20-1 TGCAGTGCTAGAGCTAGCGGGGCGGGGACCCAGTACTTC CSARASGAGTQYF
TRBJ2-1 TRBD2 . TRBV10-2 TGCGCCAGCAGTGAGCCTCGCGGGGGGGCCTACAATGAGCAGTTCTTC CASSEPRGGAYNEQFF
TRBJ1-5 . few TRBV4-2 TGTGCCAGCAGCCAAGACGGGAGCCCGGGTTTGGGGCCCCAGCATTTT CASSQDGSPGLGPQHF
TRBJ1-1 . few TRBV6-2/TRBV6-3 TGTGCCAGCAGTTACGAAACAGGAGAAGCTTTCTTT CASSYETGEAFF
TRBJ2-2 . few TRBV6-2/TRBV6-3 TGTGCCAGCAGACTGGACGGGTACACCGGGGAGCTGTTTTTT CASRLDGYTGELFF
TRBJ1-1 TRBD1 few TRBV5-1 TGCGCCAGTTCCGAGGGGGCGGGGAGCACTGAAGCTTTCTTT CASSEGAGSTEAFF
TRBJ2-1 . few TRBV6-4 TGTGCCAGCAGTGACTCAGGGAACAATGAGCAGTTCTTC CASSDSGNNEQFF
TRBJ1-4 . . TRBV20-1 TGCAGTGCTAGCGTAGGGTCGAATGAAAAACTGTTTTTT CSASVGSNEKLFF
TRBJ2-5 TRBD2 few TRBV11-2 TGTGCCAGCAGCTGGGGACTAGCGGGAAATTGGGAGACCCAGTACTTC CASSWGLAGNWETQYF
TRBJ2-2 . few TRBV27 TGTGCCAGCAGTTTGGCTACTAAGCCCCAGAGCACCGGGGAGCTGTTTTTT CASSLATKPQSTGELFF
TRBJ2-7 TRBD1 few TRBV2 TGTGCCAGCAGGATGGGACAGGCCACCTACGAGCAGTACTTC CASRMGQATYEQYF
TRBJ2-6 TRBD1 . TRBV12-3/TRBV12-4 TGTGCCAGCAGCACAAGACAGGGCCTGGAAGGGGCCAACGTCCTGACTTTC CASSTRQGLEGANVLTF
TRBJ1-2 . few TRBV9 TGTGCCAGCAGCGCCGACGGACAACTAAACCTTAACTATGGCTACACCTTC CASSADGQLNLNYGYTF
TRBJ2-1 TRBD2 . TRBV20-1 TGCAGTGCTAGAGATCCACGCGGGGGGTACAATGAGCAGTTCTTC CSARDPRGGYNEQFF
TRBJ2-3 . many TRBV13 TGTGCCAGCAGCTTAGAAAGCACAGATACGCAGTATTTT CASSLESTDTQYF
TRBJ2-3 . . TRBV2 TGTGCCACAGTATCAGGGACGAGGACAGATACGCAGTATTTT CATVSGTRTDTQYF
TRBJ2-4 . few TRBV20-1 TGCAGTGCTAGAGATACGGAGGCCAAAAACATTCAGTACTTC CSARDTEAKNIQYF
TRBJ1-6 . few TRBV20-1 TGCAGTGCCAGAGAGGGCCGTGGGGTAAACCTCCACTTT CSAREGRGVNLHF
TRBJ2-2 . . TRBV19 TGTGCCAGTAGTATAACCCGGACGGTCGGGGAGCTGTTTTTT CASSITRTVGELFF
TRBJ2-1 TRBD1 few TRBV29-1 TGCAGCGTTGGTGGACAGGGCGATGAGCAGTTCTTC CSVGGQGDEQFF
TRBJ1-1 . . TRBV29-1 TGCAGCGTCTCCCGACAGACCACTGAAGCTTTCTTT CSVSRQTTEAFF
TRBJ2-1 TRBD1 . TRBV28 TGTGCCAGCAGTCCCGGCGGGACAGGGGGCAATGAGCAGTTCTTC CASSPGGTGGNEQFF
TRBJ2-5 . few TRBV7-9 TGTGCCAGCAGCTTAGGGGCAGACGGGAGAGAGACCCAGTACTTC CASSLGADGRETQYF
TRBJ2-5 . many TRBV5-6 TGTGCCAGCAGCTTGGCTACTTACCAAGAGACCCAGTACTTC CASSLATYQETQYF
TRBJ1-1 . many TRBV12-3/TRBV12-4 TGTGCCAGCAGCCAGGGTCTTCGCACTGAAGCTTTCTTT CASSQGLRTEAFF
TRBJ2-7 . . TRBV7-2 TGTGCCAGCAGCTTAACGCCTGGGATAGGGCAGTACTTC CASSLTPGIGQYF
TRBJ1-6 . few TRBV25-1 TGTGCCAGCATGGGGAATTCACCCCTCCACTTT CASMGNSPLHF
TRBJ1-1 . . TRBV12-3/TRBV12-4 TGTGCCAGCAGTTTCGGACAGCTCCCCGATGAAGCTTTCTTT CASSFGQLPDEAFF
TRBJ2-1 . many TRBV9 TGTGCCAGCGGAGAACCACAATACAATGAGCAGTTCTTC CASGEPQYNEQFF
TRBJ1-1 . few TRBV4-1 . CASSQYFGTTKKGTEAFF
TRBJ2-7 . . TRBV5-6 TGTGCCAGCAGCTTGGTTGGGGTTGCCTACGAGCAGTACTTC CASSLVGVAYEQYF
TRBJ2-5 . . TRBV7-9 TGTGCCAGCAGCCCCACCGCAGGGTATGGCGAGACCCAGTACTTC CASSPTAGYGETQYF
TRBJ2-2 . few TRBV2 TGTGCCAGCAGAGATTTCGCGGCCGGGGAGCTGTTTTTT CASRDFAAGELFF
TRBJ2-2 . few TRBV5-5 TGTGCCAGCAGCTTGTACCTACTAGTCGCTGGGGAGCTGTTTTTT CASSLYLLVAGELFF
TRBJ2-3 . . TRBV6-5 TGTGCCAGCAGTTACTCGGCAGCAACAACAGATACGCAGTATTTT CASSYSAATTDTQYF
TRBJ2-5 TRBD1 once TRBV10-3 TGTGCCACCTCCGTCCCGGGACAGGGGGCGGCGTCAGAGACCCAGTACTTC CATSVPGQGAASETQYF
TRBJ2-1 TRBD2 . TRBV5-6 TGTGCCAGCAGCACCTGGGGCGGGAGCTCCTACAATGAGCAGTTCTTC CASSTWGGSSYNEQFF
TRBJ2-1 TRBD2 many TRBV20-1 TGCAGTGCTAGATGGAGACTAGCGGAGTACAATGAGCAGTTCTTC CSARWRLAEYNEQFF
TRBJ1-6 TRBD1 few TRBV5-6 TGTGCCAGCAGCGAGACGGGACAGCCCAATAATTCACCCCTCCACTTT CASSETGQPNNSPLHF